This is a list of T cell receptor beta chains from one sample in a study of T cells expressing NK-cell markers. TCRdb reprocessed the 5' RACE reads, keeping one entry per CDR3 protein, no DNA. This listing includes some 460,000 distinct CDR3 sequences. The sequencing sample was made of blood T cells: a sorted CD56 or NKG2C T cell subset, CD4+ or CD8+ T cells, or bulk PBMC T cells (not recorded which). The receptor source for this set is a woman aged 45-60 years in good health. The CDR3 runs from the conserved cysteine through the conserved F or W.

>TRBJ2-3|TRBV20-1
CSASEPSGSFSDTQYF
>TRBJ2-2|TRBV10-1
CASSRLTGPGELFF
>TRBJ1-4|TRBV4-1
CASSQGAGRATNEKLFF
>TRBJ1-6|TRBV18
CASSPLTGDNSPLHF
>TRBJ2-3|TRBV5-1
CASSTTGRTGTDTQYF
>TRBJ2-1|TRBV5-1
CASSLVSGEVYGEQFF
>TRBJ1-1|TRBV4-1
CASSQDGVTGLYSTEAFF
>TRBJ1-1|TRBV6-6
CASSYTSEFTEAFF
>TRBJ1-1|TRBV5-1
CASSQGGENTEAFF
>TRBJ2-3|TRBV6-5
CASSYAGVLNTQYF
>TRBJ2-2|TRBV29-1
CSAAEGPTNTGELFF
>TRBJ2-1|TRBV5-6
CASSKRELNEQFF
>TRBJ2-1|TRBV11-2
CASSLDLAGGYIEQFF
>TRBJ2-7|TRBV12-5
CASGLVTGTTTYEQYF
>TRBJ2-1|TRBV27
CASSFGTSRNEQFF
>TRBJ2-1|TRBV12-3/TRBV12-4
CASSLVGLATEEQFF
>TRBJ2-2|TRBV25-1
CAVRRGLGDTGELFF
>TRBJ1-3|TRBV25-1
CASTTGNRNTIYF